A selection of T cell receptor beta chains follows, all from one sample in a study of cytomegalovirus exposure and HLA in healthy donors. Method: immunoSEQ multiplex PCR; TCRdb's copy keeps in-frame clones and lacks some. The data contain roughly 100,000 clones, about 70% of them singletons. The sample taken for sequencing was PBMCs. All receptors derive from a female donor in good health and CMV-seronegative. Both conserved end residues are part of each CDR3. The order of the fields is clone size, J gene, D gene, V gene, CDR3 protein, CDR3 DNA. D genes are given only for firm matches. Not all rows give a size; the values are once, few, many and, for expanded clones, a class.

clone_size: NA
j_call: TRBJ1-1
d_call: NA
v_call: TRBV2
cdr3_aa: CASSVGTPNTEAFF
cdr3_nt: TGTGCCAGCAGTGTTGGGACACCGAACACTGAAGCTTTCTTT

clone_size: NA
j_call: TRBJ1-2
d_call: TRBD1
v_call: TRBV27
cdr3_aa: CASSPSGQGRYTF
cdr3_nt: TGTGCCAGCAGCCCTTCTGGACAGGGGCGCTACACCTTC

clone_size: NA
j_call: TRBJ1-2
d_call: TRBD1
v_call: TRBV6-6
cdr3_aa: CASSSGGLRSNYGYTF
cdr3_nt: TGTGCCAGCAGTTCAGGGGGACTCCGATCCAACTATGGCTACACCTTC

clone_size: NA
j_call: TRBJ1-2
d_call: NA
v_call: TRBV29-1
cdr3_aa: CSAKSDRLYGYTF
cdr3_nt: TGCAGCGCGAAGTCAGACAGACTCTATGGCTACACCTTC

clone_size: NA
j_call: TRBJ2-1
d_call: TRBD1
v_call: TRBV7-3
cdr3_aa: CASSLIGTGFSYNEQFF
cdr3_nt: TGTGCCAGCAGCTTAATTGGGACAGGGTTCTCCTACAATGAGCAGTTCTTC

clone_size: NA
j_call: TRBJ2-3
d_call: TRBD2
v_call: TRBV11-3
cdr3_aa: CASTSGRGDTQYF
cdr3_nt: TGTGCCAGCACCAGCGGGAGGGGGGATACGCAGTATTTT

clone_size: NA
j_call: TRBJ2-3
d_call: NA
v_call: TRBV7-9
cdr3_aa: CASSPVAGRDTQYF
cdr3_nt: TGTGCCAGCAGCCCAGTGGCAGGGAGGGATACGCAGTATTTT

clone_size: NA
j_call: TRBJ2-4
d_call: NA
v_call: TRBV14
cdr3_aa: CASSQGVNIQYF
cdr3_nt: TGTGCCAGCAGCCAGGGAGTGAACATTCAGTACTTC

clone_size: few
j_call: TRBJ1-2
d_call: TRBD1
v_call: TRBV6-1
cdr3_aa: CASTRTGGGYTF
cdr3_nt: TGTGCCAGCACCCGGACAGGGGGAGGCTACACCTTC

clone_size: NA
j_call: TRBJ1-5
d_call: TRBD1
v_call: TRBV14
cdr3_aa: CASSPDRDQPQHF
cdr3_nt: TGTGCCAGCAGTCCGGACAGGGATCAGCCCCAGCATTTT

clone_size: NA
j_call: TRBJ2-3
d_call: NA
v_call: TRBV5-4
cdr3_aa: CASSQDRGTDTQYF
cdr3_nt: TGTGCCAGCAGCCAGGACAGAGGCACAGATACGCAGTATTTT

clone_size: once
j_call: TRBJ2-2
d_call: TRBD2
v_call: TRBV19
cdr3_aa: CASSKLAGGGGELFF
cdr3_nt: TGTGCCAGTAGTAAACTAGCGGGAGGTGGCGGGGAGCTGTTTTTT

clone_size: NA
j_call: TRBJ2-7
d_call: NA
v_call: TRBV30
cdr3_aa: CAWRIPGPGVYEQYF
cdr3_nt: TGTGCCTGGAGGATTCCGGGACCAGGGGTGTACGAGCAGTACTTC

clone_size: few
j_call: TRBJ2-1
d_call: NA
v_call: TRBV6-5
cdr3_aa: CASSYSKAAVDNEQFF
cdr3_nt: TGTGCCAGCAGTTACTCTAAAGCAGCGGTCGACAATGAGCAGTTCTTC

clone_size: NA
j_call: TRBJ2-5
d_call: TRBD1
v_call: TRBV5-1
cdr3_aa: CASSLTGAETQYF
cdr3_nt: TGCGCCAGCAGCTTAACAGGGGCCGAGACCCAGTACTTC

clone_size: NA
j_call: TRBJ2-1
d_call: NA
v_call: TRBV7-9
cdr3_aa: CASSLGAYSGFF
cdr3_nt: TGTGCCAGCAGCTTAGGGGCTTACTCTGGGTTCTTC

clone_size: NA
j_call: TRBJ2-7
d_call: TRBD2
v_call: TRBV7-8
cdr3_aa: CASSYTSGFNEQYF
cdr3_nt: TGTGCCAGCAGCTATACTAGCGGGTTTAACGAGCAGTACTTC

clone_size: NA
j_call: TRBJ1-5
d_call: NA
v_call: TRBV5-1
cdr3_aa: CASSLLAVRGLNQPQHF
cdr3_nt: TGCGCCAGCAGCTTGTTGGCAGTGCGAGGGCTCAATCAGCCCCAGCATTTT

clone_size: NA
j_call: TRBJ2-7
d_call: TRBD1
v_call: TRBV29-1
cdr3_aa: CSVEGPGGSLLREQYF
cdr3_nt: TGCAGCGTTGAGGGTCCAGGGGGCTCTCTACTAAGGGAGCAGTACTTC

clone_size: NA
j_call: TRBJ2-3
d_call: NA
v_call: TRBV10-3
cdr3_aa: CAIGAKSRDTQYF
cdr3_nt: TGTGCCATCGGGGCAAAATCAAGGGATACGCAGTATTTT

clone_size: NA
j_call: TRBJ2-5
d_call: TRBD2
v_call: TRBV11-2
cdr3_aa: CASSTRLAGGHGETQYF
cdr3_nt: TGTGCCAGCAGCACTCGACTAGCGGGAGGGCATGGAGAGACCCAGTACTTC

clone_size: NA
j_call: TRBJ2-1
d_call: NA
v_call: TRBV2
cdr3_aa: CASGRGPILSNEQFF
cdr3_nt: TGTGCCAGCGGACGCGGGCCGATATTAAGCAATGAGCAGTTCTTC

clone_size: NA
j_call: TRBJ1-5
d_call: NA
v_call: TRBV6-4
cdr3_aa: CASESWGGKGNQPQHF
cdr3_nt: TGTGCCAGCGAGTCCTGGGGGGGCAAGGGCAATCAGCCCCAGCATTTT

clone_size: NA
j_call: TRBJ1-4
d_call: TRBD1
v_call: TRBV9
cdr3_aa: CASSVGHDRGLEKLFF
cdr3_nt: TGTGCCAGCAGCGTAGGCCACGACAGGGGATTGGAAAAACTGTTTTTT

clone_size: NA
j_call: TRBJ2-1
d_call: NA
v_call: TRBV5-1
cdr3_aa: CASSFGRENNEQFF
cdr3_nt: TGCGCCAGCAGCTTTGGGCGGGAAAACAATGAGCAGTTCTTC

clone_size: NA
j_call: TRBJ2-6
d_call: TRBD1
v_call: TRBV27
cdr3_aa: CASHRGSSGANVLTF
cdr3_nt: TGTGCCAGCCACAGGGGTTCGTCTGGGGCCAACGTCCTGACTTTC

clone_size: NA
j_call: TRBJ1-4
d_call: NA
v_call: TRBV7-9
cdr3_aa: CSSSLGGNEKLFF
cdr3_nt: TGTTCCAGCAGCCTGGGAGGGAATGAAAAACTGTTTTTT

clone_size: NA
j_call: TRBJ1-1
d_call: NA
v_call: TRBV9
cdr3_aa: CASSPRDSGRTEAFF
cdr3_nt: TGTGCCAGCAGCCCCCGGGACTCCGGAAGGACTGAAGCTTTCTTT

clone_size: once
j_call: TRBJ2-7
d_call: TRBD2
v_call: TRBV28
cdr3_aa: CASSSSWTSGSYEQYF
cdr3_nt: TGTGCCAGCAGTTCCTCCTGGACTAGCGGGAGTTACGAGCAGTACTTC

clone_size: NA
j_call: TRBJ2-7
d_call: TRBD1
v_call: TRBV13
cdr3_aa: CASSSRGQGTPYEQYF
cdr3_nt: TGTGCCAGCAGCTCGAGGGGACAGGGGACTCCCTACGAGCAGTACTTC

clone_size: NA
j_call: TRBJ1-1
d_call: TRBD1
v_call: TRBV5-1
cdr3_aa: CASSSLGQGNTEAFF
cdr3_nt: TGCGCCAGCAGCTCACTAGGACAGGGGAACACTGAAGCTTTCTTT

clone_size: once
j_call: TRBJ2-2
d_call: NA
v_call: TRBV11-2
cdr3_aa: CASSGPDRQLGELFF
cdr3_nt: TGTGCCAGCAGCGGCCCAGATAGACAGCTCGGGGAGCTGTTTTTT

clone_size: few
j_call: TRBJ2-1
d_call: TRBD2
v_call: TRBV7-3
cdr3_aa: CASSLGGDGAEQFF
cdr3_nt: TGTGCCAGCAGCTTAGGGGGGGACGGGGCGGAGCAGTTCTTC

clone_size: NA
j_call: TRBJ1-2
d_call: NA
v_call: TRBV9
cdr3_aa: CASSGYGPGGGSYTF
cdr3_nt: TGTGCCAGCAGCGGTTACGGGCCGGGGGGTGGTAGCTACACCTTC

clone_size: NA
j_call: TRBJ2-1
d_call: NA
v_call: TRBV5-1
cdr3_aa: CASSHRESSYNEQFF
cdr3_nt: TGCGCCAGCAGCCACAGGGAATCTTCCTACAATGAGCAGTTCTTC

clone_size: NA
j_call: TRBJ2-5
d_call: TRBD2
v_call: TRBV30
cdr3_aa: CAWSGTSGRADRKTQYF
cdr3_nt: TGTGCCTGGAGTGGGACTAGCGGGAGGGCCGATAGAAAGACCCAGTACTTC